This TCR beta chain came from a study of CD8+ T cells in alopecia areata. Findings and limits, study-wide: Many expanded lesional clones persisted in scalp and blood during tofacitinib.

The CDR3 is 14 residues long. The V gene's germline CDR1 is GTSNPN and CDR2 SVGIG (reference sequence). V shed 3 bases and J 7 bases; nucleotides not matched to a gene: 5. Treatment reported: oral pan-JAK inhibitor, 5-10 mg twice daily. Points on this clone: No antigen is known for it.

It was cDNA, reverse transcribed from extracted RNA, that served as the sequencing template. This table comes from immunoSEQ multiplex PCR, and its TCRdb copy is limited to in-frame clones, with some not included. The sample consists of fewer than 250,000 clones, 60% to 70% of them appearing once. The TCR was taken from a human donor with alopecia areata. This material consisted of CD4+ T cells sorted from blood, taken at week 4, from a patient treated with tofacitinib. The genes are TRBV30 and TRBJ1-4; 10 bases map to TRBD1. In DNA, the CDR3 is TGTGCCTGGAGACGACAGGGGGCGGGTGAAAAACTGTTTTTT. This encodes CAWRRQGAGEKLFF.